The 7 T cell receptor beta chains below were found in one sample sequenced in a study of monozygotic twins with inflammatory bowel disease. Following a re-call of the 5' RACE reads, TCRdb has one entry per CDR3 protein and lacks DNA. The sample spans 170,000 or so distinct CDR3 sequences; the ten largest clones claim 7.4%. Sequenced material: blood. The receptor source for this set is a human donor with ulcerative colitis or Crohn's disease, or a healthy co-twin of an affected twin (not recorded which).

The chain has TRBV7-2 and TRBJ2-3; TCRdb's D call, TRBD1, is unchecked because there is no DNA. CDR3 length: 14 amino acids. From germline, CDR1 is SGHTA and CDR2 FQGNSA. CDR3 residues: CASSQGQSTDTQYF.

V and J are TRBV18 and TRBJ1-6. The CDR3 spans 18 residues. Per the germline V gene, CDR1 is KGHSH and CDR2 is LQKENI. CDR3 sequence reads: CASSSMGQGQVHNSPLHF.

The chain recombines TRBV18 with TRBJ2-7; the D call of TRBD1 rests on TCRdb alone, since no DNA is present to check it. Germline V lookup: CDR1 KGHSH, CDR2 LQKENI. This CDR3 has 17 amino acids. Here the CDR3 reads CASSDGYPGGQFYEQYF.

V is TRBV9 and J is TRBJ2-3. The CDR3 covers 15 residues. The germline gives CDR1 SGDLS, CDR2 YYNGEE. CDR3 region: CASSVTSGGADTQYF.

The rearrangement uses TRBV20-1 and TRBJ2-7; with no DNA, the TCRdb D assignment of TRBD1 cannot be verified. The CDR3 covers 13 residues. Germline V gives CDR1 DFQATT, CDR2 SNEGSKA (reference sequence). The CDR3 region is CSARGIGLYEQYF.

The V gene is TRBV7-6, the J gene TRBJ2-3; there is no DNA to check the TCRdb D call of TRBD2. Germline CDR1 reads SGHVS; CDR2 reads FNYEAQ. CDR3 size: 16 residues. CDR3 loop: CASSSRLAESTDTQYF.

V gene TRBV10-3 combines with J gene TRBJ1-4; the D gene TCRdb calls, TRBD1, cannot be checked with no DNA. The CDR3 length is 16 residues. In germline, CDR1 is ENHRY, CDR2 SYGVKD. CDR3 sequence reads: CAISGNRVATNEKLFF.